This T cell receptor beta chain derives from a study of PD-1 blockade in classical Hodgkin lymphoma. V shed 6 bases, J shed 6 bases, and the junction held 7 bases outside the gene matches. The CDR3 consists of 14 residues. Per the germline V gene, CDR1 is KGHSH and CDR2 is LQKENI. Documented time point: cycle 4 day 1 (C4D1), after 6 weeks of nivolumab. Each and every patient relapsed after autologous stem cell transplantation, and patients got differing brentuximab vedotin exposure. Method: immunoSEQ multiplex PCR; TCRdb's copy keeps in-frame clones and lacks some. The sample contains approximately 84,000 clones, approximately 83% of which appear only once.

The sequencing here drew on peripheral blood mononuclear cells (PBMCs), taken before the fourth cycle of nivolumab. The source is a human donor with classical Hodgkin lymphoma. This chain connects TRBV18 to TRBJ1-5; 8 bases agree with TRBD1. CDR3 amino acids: CASSPTGGSQPQHF. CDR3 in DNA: TGTGCCAGCTCTCCTACAGGGGGGAGTCAGCCCCAGCATTTT.